These 2 T cell receptor beta chains were all obtained from the same sample, sequenced in a study of T cell responses to AZD1222 COVID-19 vaccine. Data came from immunoSEQ multiplex PCR; TCRdb stores just in-frame clones and leaves some out. The data show 200,000 or so clones, approximately 92% seen once. Sample: peripheral blood, taken on day 0 of AZD1222 vaccination. These receptors were collected from an adult in good health.

The chain is built from TRBV5-1 and TRBJ1-1; D is unclear. The V end was cut by 4 bases, the J end by 4 bases, with 17 bases between. Germline CDR1 reads SGHRS; CDR2 reads YFSETQ. CDR3 length: 15 residues. For the CDR3, the DNA is TGCGCCAGCAGCCTCAGAAACGCTGGACGCACTGAAGCTTTCTTT. It is translated as CASSLRNAGRTEAFF.

This clone was observed a single time. The DNA for the CDR3 is TGTGCCAGTAGTCGCGGATCGGGAGGCGAAAAACTGTTTTTT. Translated, it gives CASSRGSGGEKLFF. This chain joins TRBV19 and TRBJ1-4; D not resolved. Germline CDR1 reads LNHDA; CDR2 reads SQIVND (reference sequence). Trimming removed 5 bases at V and 8 bases at J, with 15 bases between. CDR3 length: 14 amino acids.